This is a list of T cell receptor beta chains from one sample in a study of CD8+CD57+ T cells in acquired aplastic anemia. Each CDR3 protein gets one entry after TCRdb re-called the reads with MiXCR. The sample consists of some 180,000 distinct CDR3 sequences, 40% to 55% of them appearing once. The sequenced material came from sorted CD4+, CD8+, or CD8+CD57+ T cells (not recorded which) from PBMCs. The receptors were gathered from a human donor in good health. Both conserved end residues are trimmed from each CDR3. The order of the fields is V gene, J gene, D gene, CDR3 protein. The D gene is left open where the match is weak.

v_gene: TRBV6-1
j_gene: TRBJ1-6
d_gene: TRBD1
CDR3aa: ASRWGQSENSPLH

v_gene: TRBV6-6
j_gene: TRBJ1-5
d_gene: .
CDR3aa: ASSRSEPQH

v_gene: TRBV25-1
j_gene: TRBJ1-2
d_gene: .
CDR3aa: ASSEAGGWGGVGGYT

v_gene: TRBV7-2
j_gene: TRBJ2-5
d_gene: TRBD2
CDR3aa: ASSSRTSGSGETQY

v_gene: TRBV6-1
j_gene: TRBJ2-7
d_gene: .
CDR3aa: ASSEVVQASYEQY

v_gene: TRBV19
j_gene: TRBJ1-1
d_gene: .
CDR3aa: ASSTPRARGGTEAF

v_gene: TRBV5-1
j_gene: TRBJ2-7
d_gene: TRBD1
CDR3aa: ASSLGDRGSVEQY

v_gene: TRBV20-1
j_gene: TRBJ2-7
d_gene: .
CDR3aa: SANGDSYEQY

v_gene: TRBV9
j_gene: TRBJ1-3
d_gene: .
CDR3aa: ASSLTGTHSGNTIY

v_gene: TRBV3-1
j_gene: TRBJ1-1
d_gene: .
CDR3aa: ASSHADREDEAF

v_gene: TRBV20-1
j_gene: TRBJ2-5
d_gene: .
CDR3aa: SARGGYDGMETQY

v_gene: TRBV9
j_gene: TRBJ1-4
d_gene: .
CDR3aa: ASSKGNEKLF

v_gene: TRBV20-1
j_gene: TRBJ1-5
d_gene: .
CDR3aa: SAGEGGSNQPQH

v_gene: TRBV6-5
j_gene: TRBJ1-1
d_gene: .
CDR3aa: ASSSPRRGTEAF

v_gene: TRBV7-9
j_gene: TRBJ2-5
d_gene: .
CDR3aa: ASSLGIKETQY

v_gene: TRBV24-1
j_gene: TRBJ1-2
d_gene: .
CDR3aa: ATSDRDGAGYGYT

v_gene: TRBV10-3
j_gene: TRBJ2-1
d_gene: TRBD2
CDR3aa: ATGLAGGRNEQF

v_gene: TRBV10-3
j_gene: TRBJ1-1
d_gene: TRBD1
CDR3aa: AIRSGQGNTEAF

v_gene: TRBV7-9
j_gene: TRBJ1-5
d_gene: TRBD1
CDR3aa: ASSLDRGSNQPQH

v_gene: TRBV20-1
j_gene: TRBJ2-5
d_gene: .
CDR3aa: SASRGEETQY

v_gene: TRBV10-3
j_gene: TRBJ1-6
d_gene: .
CDR3aa: AISEFGVKGDSPLH

v_gene: TRBV7-9
j_gene: TRBJ1-3
d_gene: TRBD1
CDR3aa: ASSQQGQGAYTIY

v_gene: TRBV20-1
j_gene: TRBJ2-7
d_gene: .
CDR3aa: SARVMSDFPYEQY

v_gene: TRBV24-1
j_gene: TRBJ2-2
d_gene: TRBD2
CDR3aa: ATSDWTSGDTGELF

v_gene: TRBV4-1
j_gene: TRBJ2-1
d_gene: TRBD2
CDR3aa: ASSQRNPQLAGDPNEQF

v_gene: TRBV29-1
j_gene: TRBJ1-2
d_gene: TRBD1
CDR3aa: SVERQGTGYT

v_gene: TRBV12-3/TRBV12-4
j_gene: TRBJ1-1
d_gene: .
CDR3aa: ASSPQGRNTEAF

v_gene: TRBV29-1
j_gene: TRBJ2-1
d_gene: .
CDR3aa: SVGGFLGVYNEQF